One T cell receptor beta chain is described in this entry. The antigen remains unidentified. Every donor provided one heparinised blood draw, which averaged about 110 mL. A sort by CD45RO/CCR7/CD25/CD127/CD95/CD27 yielded CD4+ naive, central memory, regulatory and stem cell-like memory cells. This sample is drawn from a study of beta chain features in type 1 diabetes. The wider study: Patients were similar to healthy donors in age and gender (as well as in cell yields). Findings and caveats of the study: Researchers report that Type 1 diabetes patients had moderately but significantly shorter TCRB CDR3s across all four CD4+ subsets.

Germline CDR1 reads MNHEY; CDR2 reads SVGAGI. The CDR3 spans 14 residues. The V end was cut by 6 bases, the J end by 0 bases, with 12 bases between. The sequenced template was cDNA made from the entire isolated RNA. Deep immunoSEQ sequencing covered naive, central memory and regulatory T cell samples. The method was immunoSEQ multiplex PCR; TCRdb's version includes in-frame clones alone and lacks a portion of them. The repertoire holds about 68,000 clones, with approximately 50% as singletons. Source material: central memory CD4+ T cells from blood. V usage is TRBV6-5 and J usage is TRBJ2-7, with D maybe TRBD2 (6 bases). This TCR came from a man aged 25 to 40 with type 1 diabetes. CDR3 in DNA: TGTGCCAGCAGCCGGTCCGGGGGCTCCTACGAGCAGTACTTC. Protein sequence: CASSRSGGSYEQYF.